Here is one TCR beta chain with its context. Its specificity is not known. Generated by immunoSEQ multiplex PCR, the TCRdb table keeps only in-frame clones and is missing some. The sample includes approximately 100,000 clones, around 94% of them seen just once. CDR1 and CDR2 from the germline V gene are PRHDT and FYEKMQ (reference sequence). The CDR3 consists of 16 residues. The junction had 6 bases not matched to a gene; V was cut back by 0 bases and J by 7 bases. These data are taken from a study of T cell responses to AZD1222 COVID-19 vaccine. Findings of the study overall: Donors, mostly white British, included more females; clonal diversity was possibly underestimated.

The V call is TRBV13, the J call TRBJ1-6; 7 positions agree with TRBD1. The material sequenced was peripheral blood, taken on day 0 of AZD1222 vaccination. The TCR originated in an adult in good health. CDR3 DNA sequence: TGTGCCAGCAGCTTAGGCCGGGGAGGGGGCAATTCACCCCTCCACTTT. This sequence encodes CASSLGRGGGNSPLHF.